This record covers a single T cell receptor (beta chain). Antigen unknown. V lost 0 bases to trimming and J lost 3 bases, with 9 bases between them. Looked up from germline, CDR1 is SGHRS and CDR2 is YFSETQ. This CDR3 comprises 14 residues. This sample was included in a study of cytomegalovirus exposure and HLA in healthy donors. Points from the study as a whole: Confirmation in vitro established that a few CMV-associated chains were specific for CMV antigens.

Only in-frame clones appear in the TCRdb table, and some are missing; sequencing was by immunoSEQ multiplex PCR. Here the sample spans about 130,000 clones, 89% being singletons. The TCR sequence derives from a woman aged 18-29 years in good health and CMV-seronegative. Sample: PBMCs. The chain uses TRBV5-1 and TRBJ1-1; D gene unclear. The DNA of the CDR3 is TGCGCCAGCAGCTTGGTGGATGAGGACACTGAAGCTTTCTTT. This translates into CASSLVDEDTEAFF.